This T cell receptor beta chain was recovered during a study of blood T cell repertoires in COVID-19. Overall study context: COVID-19 samples, acute and convalescent, were from the United States, Italy and Spain. PBMCs, B-cell-depleted T cells, or T cells provided the cDNA or gDNA that made up the material.

This CDR3 region has 14 residues. Germline CDR1 and CDR2: MNHEY and SVGAGI. Trimming removed 7 bases from V and 4 bases from J, with 16 bases in between. Per the study methods: Nucleated cell number was recorded as an estimate derived from reference gene primer amplification. TCRdb's copy holds only in-frame clones and misses some; the assay was immunoSEQ multiplex PCR. The V and J calls and clone size were taken over from that table, and D and trimming were inferred from the DNA. The sample carries 200,000 to 250,000 clones, about four fifths recorded once. The chain joins TRBV6-5 to TRBJ2-5; a weak D match, TRBD1 (6 bases). The TCR comes from a man aged 25 to 40 who had recovered from COVID-19. The sample taken for sequencing was peripheral blood. In DNA form, the CDR3 reads TGTGCCAGCAAGGACAGAAACCCACCAGAGACCCAGTACTTC. Its protein is CASKDRNPPETQYF.